These 2 T cell receptor beta chains came from one sample sequenced in a study of identifying expanded T cells in peripheral blood. Generated by immunoSEQ multiplex PCR, the TCRdb table keeps only in-frame clones and is missing some. The top ten clones hold approximately 4% of a sample with 70,000 to 95,000 clones, roughly 90% of them seen once. Sequences were obtained from blood. These receptors were taken from a person aged 18 to 75 in good health.

V usage is TRBV9 and J usage is TRBJ1-1, with D perhaps TRBD1 (5 bases). Per germline, CDR1 SGDLS and CDR2 YYNGEE. V lost 0 bases, J lost 0 bases, and 12 bases lay in between. The CDR3 is 16 amino acids. The DNA for the CDR3 is TGTGCCAGCAGCGTAGAACCGGGGCTAATGAACACTGAAGCTTTCTTT. Residues: CASSVEPGLMNTEAFF.

The V and J genes are TRBV27 and TRBJ2-2; 8 nucleotides line up with TRBD2. The CDR3 is 16 residues long. V trimming: 2 bases; J trimming: 1 base; junction bases outside the gene matches: 3. Germline CDR1 and CDR2: MNHEY and SMNVEV (reference sequence). The CDR3, as DNA: TGTGCCAGCAGTTTAAGGGCGGGAGGGAACACCGGGGAGCTGTTTTTT. Protein sequence: CASSLRAGGNTGELFF.